A selection of T cell receptor beta chains follows, all from one sample in a study of blood T cell repertoires in COVID-19. Libraries were prepared by immunoSEQ multiplex PCR; TCRdb keeps only in-frame clonotypes and omits some of them. The data show hundreds of thousands of clones, around 89% seen once. The sample consisted of PBMCs or T cells enriched from blood (not recorded which). These receptor sequences come from a man aged 35-49 years who had recovered from COVID-19. CDR3s include the opening cysteine and the closing phenylalanine or tryptophan. The D gene is left open where the match is weak.

>TRBJ2-1|TRBD2|TRBV28
CASSLALGASGSSNEQFF
>TRBJ1-1|TRBD1|TRBV24-1
CATSGTGGTEAFF
>TRBJ1-2|TRBD1|TRBV7-9
CASSPLQGAVGYTF
>TRBJ2-7|-|TRBV4-1
CASSQDRQSYEQYF
>TRBJ1-2|TRBD1|TRBV9
CASSRGEGQGAYGYTF
>TRBJ2-7|-|TRBV6-2/TRBV6-3
CASSYRAADFNYEQYF
>TRBJ2-7|TRBD1|TRBV29-1
CSVSGQGRTYEQYF
>TRBJ2-6|TRBD1|TRBV4-2
CASSRGQGGSGANVLTF
>TRBJ2-2|-|TRBV5-1
CASSLEAGFGGELFF
>TRBJ1-1|-|TRBV11-3
CASSSRNHTEAFF
>TRBJ2-1|-|TRBV6-2/TRBV6-3
CASSYLTSASYNEQFF
>TRBJ1-1|-|TRBV7-7
CASSFQENTEAFF
>TRBJ1-1|TRBD1|TRBV11-2
CASSLVYPRQGTNTEAFF
>TRBJ1-2|-|TRBV28
CASSQGRGMRYGYTF
>TRBJ2-5|TRBD1|TRBV6-6
CASSGRQGTFGETQYF
>TRBJ2-3|TRBD2|TRBV5-4
CASSLGGGAGTDTQYF
>TRBJ1-1|-|TRBV7-3
CASSLNPGWNTEAFF
>TRBJ2-5|TRBD2|TRBV7-3
CASSFSGSGETQYF
>TRBJ2-3|TRBD2|TRBV3-1/TRBV3-2
CASSLRLAGGTDTQYF
>TRBJ1-4|-|TRBV20-1
CSGRPEKLFF
>TRBJ2-3|TRBD2|TRBV9
CASSVGSIAGSTDTQYF
>TRBJ2-3|-|TRBV14
CASSQGLTVPTDTQYF
>TRBJ2-1|TRBD1|TRBV6-6
CASSQGLTGGNEQFF
>TRBJ1-5|TRBD1|TRBV6-5
CASSPTGGHQPQHF
>TRBJ2-2|TRBD1|TRBV28
CASSLSFGTGATNTGELFF
>TRBJ2-5|TRBD2|TRBV9
CASSVGASGNLLETQYF
>TRBJ2-5|TRBD1|TRBV7-6
CASSGLTGDETQYF
>TRBJ2-1|-|TRBV3-1/TRBV3-2
CASSPVYNEQFF
>TRBJ1-1|-|TRBV18
CASSPGVAGADEAFF
>TRBJ1-1|-|TRBV9
CASSVDRNTEAFF
>TRBJ2-7|-|TRBV7-9
CASSEIPTATYEQYF
>TRBJ2-3|-|TRBV5-1
CASSPRVTDTQYF
>TRBJ2-7|-|TRBV5-4
CASSLARGASYEQYF
>TRBJ2-5|TRBD1|TRBV19
CASSFSRGLAQETQYF
>TRBJ2-2|TRBD1|TRBV27
CASSSYAGTESPGELFF
>TRBJ2-7|TRBD2|TRBV27
CASSSLLTYMGLDLYF
>TRBJ2-1|TRBD2|TRBV5-1
CASSLARGNEQFF
>TRBJ2-2|TRBD2|TRBV27
CASSSLGLARNTGELFF
>TRBJ2-1|TRBD1|TRBV19
CASGTGFVSEQFF
>TRBJ2-1|TRBD2|TRBV27
CASQLAARSYNEQFF
>TRBJ2-2|TRBD1|TRBV9
CASSAGTGTNTGELFF
>TRBJ2-1|TRBD2|TRBV7-8
CASSLGRTSGSYNEQFF
>TRBJ2-7|TRBD2|TRBV9
CASSVTGTSGSYEQYF
>TRBJ2-7|TRBD2|TRBV9
CASSYGTSETYEQYF
>TRBJ2-7|-|TRBV29-1
CSAMLDYYEQYF
>TRBJ1-6|-|TRBV7-8
CASSIPGQIGSSYNSPLHF
>TRBJ2-2|TRBD1|TRBV11-3
CASSFTPGQGHTGELFF
>TRBJ2-5|-|TRBV7-2
CASSLLPAAGQETQYF
>TRBJ2-2|TRBD2|TRBV7-8
CASSRLAGPNTGELFF
>TRBJ2-7|TRBD1|TRBV5-1
CASSLEGQGIREQYF
>TRBJ1-2|TRBD1|TRBV6-5
CASSTGQGGGYTF
>TRBJ1-1|TRBD1|TRBV5-6
CASSFGTGGVVDTEAFF
>TRBJ2-3|TRBD2|TRBV4-2
CASSQDPRWEAGEPIADTQYF
>TRBJ1-5|TRBD1|TRBV19
CASSVWTGANQPQHF
>TRBJ1-2|TRBD1|TRBV11-2
CASSFSQGNYGYTF
>TRBJ2-3|-|TRBV6-5
CASSYKLRTDTQYF
>TRBJ2-1|TRBD1|TRBV7-9
CASSLAMLGQTNEQFF
>TRBJ1-5|TRBD1|TRBV19
CASSLAGGSQPQHF
>TRBJ2-2|-|TRBV28
CASSGQQNTGELFF
>TRBJ1-5|-|TRBV19
CASTPIGQFSNQPQHF